Described below is a single TCR beta chain sequence and its context. Germline CDR1 MNHEY, CDR2 SMNVEV (reference sequence). CDR3 size: 15 residues. Trimming removed 5 bases from V and 6 bases from J; junction bases left unmatched: 7. These data originate in a study of blood T cell repertoires in COVID-19. Study-level information: Researchers got acute and convalescent COVID-19 samples from the United States, Italy and Spain. PBMCs, B-cell-depleted T cells, or T cells provided the cDNA or gDNA that made up the material.

In the original analysis: Scientists estimated how many nucleated cells there were by amplifying reference gene primers. Some clones are missing from TCRdb's copy, which holds only in-frame ones; the method was immunoSEQ multiplex PCR. V and J calls and clone size come straight from that table; D and trimming were deduced from the DNA. The sample consists of over 250,000 clones, more than 75% of them appearing once. This clonotype was obtained from a woman between 45 and 60 years old with acute or convalescent COVID-19. The V and J genes are TRBV27 and TRBJ2-2; 9 bases agree with TRBD1. The specimen sequenced was peripheral blood. The CDR3, as DNA: TGTGCCAGCAGTATCGGACAGGGGATGGCCGGGGAGCTGTTTTTT. Protein product: CASSIGQGMAGELFF.